This TCR beta chain was identified during a study of CD8+CD57+ T cells in acquired aplastic anemia. Whole-study context: Sorted cells (CD4+ and CD8+) yielded DNA amounts that averaged approximately 3 ug.

This clonotype was found a few times. Genomic DNA acted as the template from which TCR beta VDJ combination and CDR3 sequence profiling were carried out. TCRdb independently ran MiXCR on the reads; one entry per CDR3 protein. The sample lists about 71,000 distinct CDR3 sequences; 45% to 55% were seen once. This clonotype was sampled from a human donor in good health, serving as a control. The specimen sequenced was sorted CD4+, CD8+, or CD8+CD57+ T cells (not recorded which) from PBMCs.

The CDR3 region has the DNA TGTGCCACCAGCAGGGGCCAGGGGGTCCACAATGAGCAGTTCTTC. The encoded protein is CATSRGQGVHNEQFF. The chain carries TRBV15 and TRBJ2-1, with TRBD1 matching over 7 bases. The CDR3 loop spans 15 amino acids. Per germline, CDR1 LNHNV and CDR2 YYDKDF (reference sequence). J gave up 5 bases and V 3 bases, and 7 bases lay outside the gene matches.